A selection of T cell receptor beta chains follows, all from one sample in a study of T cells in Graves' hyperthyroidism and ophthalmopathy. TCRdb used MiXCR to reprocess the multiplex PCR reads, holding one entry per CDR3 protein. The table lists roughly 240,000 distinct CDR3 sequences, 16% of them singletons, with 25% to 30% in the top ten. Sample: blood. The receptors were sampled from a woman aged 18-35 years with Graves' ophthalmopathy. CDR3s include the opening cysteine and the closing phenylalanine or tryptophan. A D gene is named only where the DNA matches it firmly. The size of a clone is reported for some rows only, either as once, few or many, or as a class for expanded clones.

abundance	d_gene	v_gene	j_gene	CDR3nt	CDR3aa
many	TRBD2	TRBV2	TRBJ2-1	TGTGCCAGCAGTCACCGACTAGCGGGGAGCTCCTACAATGAGCAGTTCTTC	CASSHRLAGSSYNEQFF
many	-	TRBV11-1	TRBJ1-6	TGTGCCAGCAGCTTCGGGGCCGGACGGAATTATAATTCACCCCTCCACTTT	CASSFGAGRNYNSPLHF
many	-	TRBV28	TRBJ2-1	TGTGCCAGCAGCACTAGGTATGAGCAGTTCTTC	CASSTRYEQFF
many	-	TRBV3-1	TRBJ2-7	TGTGCCAGCAGCCAGGGACCCTCCTACGAGCAGTACTTC	CASSQGPSYEQYF
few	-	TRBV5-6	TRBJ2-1	TGTGCCAGCAGCAACCCGGGAAATGAGCAGTTCTTC	CASSNPGNEQFF
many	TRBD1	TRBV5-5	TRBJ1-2	TGTGCCAGCAGCAAGGGACAGGAACACTATGGCTACACCTTC	CASSKGQEHYGYTF
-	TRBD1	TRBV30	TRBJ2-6	TGTGCCTGGAGTGTACGGTGGACAGGGGGTGGGGGGGCCAACGTCCTGACTTTC	CAWSVRWTGGGGANVLTF
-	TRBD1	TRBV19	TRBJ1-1	TGTGCCAGTAGTTTCCGTCCGGGACAGGGGGCGCGGGACACTGAAGCTTTCTTT	CASSFRPGQGARDTEAFF
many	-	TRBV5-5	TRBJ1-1	TGTGCCAGCAGCTTGAAGGTTGCGGACGCGGCTTTCTTT	CASSLKVADAAFF
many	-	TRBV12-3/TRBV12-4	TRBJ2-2	TGTGCCAGCAGTGCCCTAACTGCCCAGGAGATCGCCGGGGAGCTGTTTTTT	CASSALTAQEIAGELFF
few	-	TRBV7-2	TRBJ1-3	TGTGCCAGCAGCTTAGACCTGGGACAAGGAAACACCATATATTTT	CASSLDLGQGNTIYF
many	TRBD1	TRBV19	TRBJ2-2	TGTGCCAGTAGTACCCTTAGGACAGGTAGATACACCGGGGAGCTGTTTTTT	CASSTLRTGRYTGELFF
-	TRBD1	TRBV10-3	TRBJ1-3	TGTGCCATAAAAACTTCCGGGACAGGGACACTCGGAAACACCATATATTTT	CAIKTSGTGTLGNTIYF
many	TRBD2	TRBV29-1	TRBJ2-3	TGCAGCGTTGACACTAGCGGGGCCACAGATACGCAGTATTTT	CSVDTSGATDTQYF
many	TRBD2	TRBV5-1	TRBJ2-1	TGCGCCAGCAGCTTGGCCTTAGCGGGAGGCAGGTACAATGAGCAGTTCTTC	CASSLALAGGRYNEQFF
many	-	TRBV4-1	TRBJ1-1	TGCGCCAGCAGCCAAGTGGGGGGTCTTGAAGCTTTCTTT	CASSQVGGLEAFF
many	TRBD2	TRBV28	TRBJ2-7	TGTGCCAGCAGTTTAAATCCGGGGAGCCTAGCGGGGTTCTCCTACGAGCAGTACTTC	CASSLNPGSLAGFSYEQYF
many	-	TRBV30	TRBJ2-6	TGTGCCTGGAGTCAATCCCCTCTCTTCTCTGGGGCCAACGTCCTGACTTTC	CAWSQSPLFSGANVLTF
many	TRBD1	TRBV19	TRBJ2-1	TGTGCCAGTAGTACGCTCCGGGACAGGGAGGCCTACAATGAGCAGTTCTTC	CASSTLRDREAYNEQFF
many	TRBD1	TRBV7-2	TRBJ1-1	TGTGCCAGCAGCTTCTTTGACAGGGTAAACACTGAAGCTTTCTTT	CASSFFDRVNTEAFF
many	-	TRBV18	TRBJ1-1	TGTGCCAGCTCACCACCGCTTCGTGTCTGGTGGGGGGTGGCTGAAGCTTTCTTT	CASSPPLRVWWGVAEAFF
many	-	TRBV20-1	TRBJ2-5	TGCAGTGCCAATACAGGGGGCGCGGGGGGAGAGACCCAGTACTTC	CSANTGGAGGETQYF
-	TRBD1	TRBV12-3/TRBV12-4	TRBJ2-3	TGTGCCAGCAGGCGCCGGGACAGGGAAAATACGCAGTATTTT	CASRRRDRENTQYF
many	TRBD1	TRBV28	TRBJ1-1	TGTGCCAGCAGTTCTTATACCCCGGACAGGGGGCGCGGGACTGAAGCTTTCTTT	CASSSYTPDRGRGTEAFF
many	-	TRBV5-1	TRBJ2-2	TGCGCCAGCAGCTTAAGGTCCGGGTCACACACCGGGGAGCTGTTTTTT	CASSLRSGSHTGELFF
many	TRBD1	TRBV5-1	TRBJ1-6	TGCGCCAGCAGCAAGGGACAGGGAGATTCACCCCTCCACTTT	CASSKGQGDSPLHF
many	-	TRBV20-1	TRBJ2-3	TGCAGTGCTAAATTGGGAAACCTAACAGATACGCAGTATTTT	CSAKLGNLTDTQYF
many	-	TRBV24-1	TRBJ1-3	TGTGCCACCAGTGATTGGGGATTCTCTGGAAACACCATATATTTT	CATSDWGFSGNTIYF
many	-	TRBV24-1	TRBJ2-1	TGTGCCACCAGTGATTTCTCCGTAGGGGTAGGGCGACCCTCCTACAATGAGCAGTTCTTC	CATSDFSVGVGRPSYNEQFF
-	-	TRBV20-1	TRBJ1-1	TGCAGTGCTAGACAGGGTGTCTCCAACACTGAAGCTTTCTTT	CSARQGVSNTEAFF